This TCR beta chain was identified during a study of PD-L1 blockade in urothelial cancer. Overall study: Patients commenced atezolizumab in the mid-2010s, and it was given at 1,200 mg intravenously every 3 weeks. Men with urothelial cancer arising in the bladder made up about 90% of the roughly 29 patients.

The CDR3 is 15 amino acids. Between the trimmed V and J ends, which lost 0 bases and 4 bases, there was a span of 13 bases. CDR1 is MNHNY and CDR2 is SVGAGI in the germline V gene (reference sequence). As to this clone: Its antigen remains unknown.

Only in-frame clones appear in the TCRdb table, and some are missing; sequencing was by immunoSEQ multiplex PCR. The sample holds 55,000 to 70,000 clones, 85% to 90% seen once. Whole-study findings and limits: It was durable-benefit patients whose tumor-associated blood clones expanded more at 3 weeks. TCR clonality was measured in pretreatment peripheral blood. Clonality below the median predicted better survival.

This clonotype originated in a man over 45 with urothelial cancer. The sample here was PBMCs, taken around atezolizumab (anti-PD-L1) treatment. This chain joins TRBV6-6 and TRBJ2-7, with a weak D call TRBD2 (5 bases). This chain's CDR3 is CASSYSTSGSYEQYF. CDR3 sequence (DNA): TGTGCCAGCAGTTACTCGACCAGCGGCAGTTACGAGCAGTACTTC.